One and the same sample provided the 18 T cell receptor beta chains below, sequenced in a study of blood T cells in healthy people across ages. Using a J-beta primer mix together with a sample-barcoded 5' primer, a second PCR was run for 7 to 11 cycles. One entry per CDR3 protein, called by TCRdb with MiXCR from the 5' RACE reads. The sample has hundreds of thousands of distinct CDR3 sequences, approximately 60% seen once; the top ten hold around 24%. The sequencing input was blood. The receptors were sampled from a man aged 40-49 years in good health.

As DNA, the CDR3 is TGCGCCAGCAGCTTCTACGGGACAGGGCAAACAGATACGCAGTATTTT. This codes for CASSFYGTGQTDTQYF. The chain carries TRBV5-1 and TRBJ2-3; TRBD1 aligns across 9 bases. This CDR3 region has 16 residues. V was clipped by 2 bases and J by 3 bases; unmatched bases: 7. Germline values: CDR1 SGHRS, CDR2 YFSETQ.

The rearrangement joins TRBV9 to TRBJ1-2, with D maybe TRBD1 (6 bases). Germline V gene lookup returns CDR1 SGDLS and CDR2 YYNGEE. Deletions cut 0 bases from V and 5 bases from J, with 11 bases between. This CDR3 is 14 amino acids long. CDR3 protein: CASSVDPTGYGYTF. The CDR3 nucleotides are TGTGCCAGCAGCGTAGACCCCACAGGGTATGGCTACACCTTC.

V and J are TRBV12-3 or TRBV12-4 and TRBJ2-2; TRBD2 might be the D (6 bases). V was clipped by 6 bases and J by 7 bases, with 15 bases between them. The length of the CDR3 is 14 residues. The CDR3 here is CASSKLGRNGELFF. Written as DNA, the CDR3 is TGTGCCAGCAGCAAGCTGGGGAGGAACGGGGAGCTGTTTTTT.

A remark on this clonotype: A much bigger clone sits one base away, suggesting this may be a read error. V and J are TRBV7-2 and TRBJ1-2; the match to TRBD1 covers 8 bases. Germline CDR1 reads SGHTA; CDR2 reads FQGNSA. The CDR3 runs 14 residues. The CDR3 DNA reads as TGTGCCGGCAGCCCCTCTGGACAGGGTCGGAGCTACACCTTC. This encodes CAGSPSGQGRSYTF.

The chain employs TRBV7-9 and TRBJ1-6; D not resolved. Germline V gene data show CDR1 as SEHNR and CDR2 as FQNEAQ (reference sequence). The CDR3 is made up of 19 amino acids. V gave up 1 base and J gave up 4 bases, with 20 bases separating them. CDR3: CASSLVGTADNLYNSPLHF. In nucleotides, the CDR3 is TGTGCCAGCAGCTTAGTTGGTACAGCCGATAATCTGTATAATTCACCCCTCCACTTT.

This clonotype occurred a few times. The V and J genes are TRBV12-3 or TRBV12-4 and TRBJ2-7; TRBD2 matches at 7 bases. Germline trimming cut 2 bases from V and 7 bases from J; bases unmatched to any gene: 11. The CDR3 totals 15 residues. Written as DNA, the CDR3 is TGTGCCAGCAGTTTACTGGCGGGAGTAGGCAATGAGCAGTACTTC. It codes for CASSLLAGVGNEQYF.

CDR3 in amino acids: CASKPGGVDTQYF. CDR3 coding DNA: TGTGCCAGCAAGCCGGGGGGCGTAGATACGCAGTATTTT. The chain couples TRBV4-2 to TRBJ2-3; D is possibly TRBD2 (7 bases). The CDR3 length is 13 residues. Trimming stripped 7 bases from V and 5 bases from J, with 13 bases between. The germline V gene has CDR1 LGHNA and CDR2 YNFKEQ.

This clonotype was detected only a few times. The chain joins TRBV29-1 to TRBJ1-2; D ambiguous. Per the germline V gene, CDR1 is SQVTM and CDR2 is ANQGSEA. The V and J ends lost 6 bases and 6 bases respectively, with 17 bases between them. This CDR3 is 13 amino acids long. The CDR3 nucleotides are TGCAGCGTCGAGAACCGGGCAAGAAATGGCTACACCTTC. Protein: CSVENRARNGYTF.

The chain recombines TRBV6-6 with TRBJ2-4, with 8 bases aligning to TRBD1. The J call may be faulty, since TRBJ2-7 better matches the DNA end. The CDR3 loop spans 16 amino acids. The V gene's germline CDR1 is MNHNY and CDR2 SVGAGI (reference sequence). Written as DNA, the CDR3 is TGTGCCAGCAGTGAGCCAGGGGGCCCGAACCCTTACGAGCAGTACTTC. It codes for CASSEPGGPNPYEQYF.

The V and J genes are TRBV7-8 and TRBJ2-5; a weak D match, TRBD2 (5 bases). The DNA end is more similar to TRBJ2-7, so the J call may be wrong. The germline gives CDR1 SGHVS, CDR2 FQNEAQ. The CDR3 consists of 16 residues. The CDR3 region is CASSLEVAGGRDEQYF. CDR3 coding DNA: TGTGCCAGCAGCTTAGAAGTGGCGGGTGGGCGGGACGAGCAGTACTTC.

The DNA of the CDR3 is TGCAGCGCCGGTGGGGGACAGGGCCATGGCTACACCTTC. This gives the protein CSAGGGQGHGYTF. The rearrangement joins TRBV29-1 to TRBJ1-2, with 9 positions matching TRBD1. This CDR3 is built from 13 residues. Germline V gene lookup returns CDR1 SQVTM and CDR2 ANQGSEA. V shed 7 bases, J shed 6 bases, and the junction held 9 bases outside the gene matches.

This clonotype was counted only a few times. The rearrangement links TRBV28 to TRBJ2-5; tentative D call: TRBD2 (5 bases). CDR3 length: 14 residues. Germline lookup yields CDR1 MDHEN and CDR2 SYDVKM. V lost 8 bases and J 3 bases, leaving 16 bases between the germline ends. The CDR3 nucleotides are TGTGCCAGCGTGGGTAATGGGAGAGAAGAGACCCAGTACTTC. Its protein is CASVGNGREETQYF. The complete variable domain, with remaining parts taken from reference TRBV28 and TRBJ2-5, reads DVKVTQSSRYLVKRTGEKVFLECVQDMDHENMFWYRQDPGLGLRLIYFSYDVKMKEKGDIPEGYSVSREKKERFSLILESASTNQTSMYLCASVGNGREETQYFGPGTRLLVL.

This clonotype appeared a few times. This chain links TRBV5-8 with TRBJ2-6; D is ambiguous. Per germline, CDR1 SGHTS and CDR2 YDEGEE. The CDR3 is 15 residues long. V was shortened by 2 bases and J by 0 bases, with 6 bases between the two germline ends. This CDR3 reads CASSFQTSGANVLTF. The CDR3 nucleotides are TGTGCCAGCAGCTTCCAGACCTCTGGGGCCAACGTCCTGACTTTC.

This rearrangement joins TRBV5-1 to TRBJ2-3; D perhaps matches TRBD2 (5 bases). The V gene's germline CDR1 is SGHRS and CDR2 YFSETQ. V was trimmed by 2 bases and J by 1 base, leaving 23 bases between them. The CDR3 loop spans 19 amino acids. The chain's CDR3 is CASSFWPGEGATRTDTQYF. In DNA, the CDR3 is TGCGCCAGCAGCTTTTGGCCAGGCGAGGGCGCGACACGCACAGATACGCAGTATTTT.

The chain has TRBV4-3 and TRBJ1-5, with 8 bases identical to TRBD1. V was pared by 4 bases and J by 5 bases, with 4 bases of the junction left unmatched. The CDR3 contains 14 residues. Per germline, CDR1 LGHNA and CDR2 YSLEER. The DNA of the CDR3 is TGCGCCAGCAGCCGCCGACAGGGGTATCAGCCCCAGCATTTT. It yields the protein CASSRRQGYQPQHF.

The chain recombines TRBV11-3 with TRBJ2-2; the D gene could be TRBD1 or TRBD2 (5 bases each). With 4 bases removed from V and 10 bases from J, the gap between germline ends came to 19 bases. There are 15 residues in the CDR3. Germline V gene sequence: CDR1 SGHNT, CDR2 YENEEA. The CDR3 protein is CASSCRWRLGVELFF. For the CDR3, the DNA is TGTGCCAGCAGCTGTAGGTGGCGACTGGGGGTGGAGCTGTTTTTT.

The gene calls are TRBV20-1 and TRBJ2-5, with D hard to call. V lost 0 bases and J 5 bases, leaving 4 bases between the germline ends. Germline assignment: CDR1 DFQATT and CDR2 SNEGSKA (reference sequence). The CDR3 covers 11 residues. This chain's CDR3 is CSARDLETQYF. The CDR3 bases are TGCAGTGCTAGAGATTTGGAGACCCAGTACTTC.

The chain has TRBV20-1 and TRBJ2-1, with 9 bases fitting TRBD2. CDR3 length: 14 amino acids. Trimming removed 3 bases from V and 5 bases from J; junction bases left unmatched: 5. The germline gives CDR1 DFQATT, CDR2 SNEGSKA (reference sequence). CDR3 amino acids: CSASPSGADNEQFF. The CDR3 DNA is TGCAGTGCTAGTCCTAGCGGGGCCGACAATGAGCAGTTCTTC.